One sample yielded the 5 T cell receptor beta chains listed below, sequenced in a study of radiotherapy plus CTLA-4 blockade in lung cancer. Data came from immunoSEQ multiplex PCR; TCRdb stores just in-frame clones and leaves some out. Of some 78,000 clones in the sample, 70% to 90% are singletons; the top ten hold about 2%. The material sequenced was peripheral blood, taken from a patient treated with radiotherapy plus ipilimumab. The receptor source for this set is a human donor with non-small cell lung cancer who had a partial response to radiotherapy plus ipilimumab.

The genes are TRBV28 and TRBJ1-2, with 10 nucleotides matching TRBD1. The CDR3 loop spans 17 amino acids. Germline V gives CDR1 MDHEN, CDR2 SYDVKM. V lost 6 bases to trimming and J lost 6 bases; unmatched junction nucleotides: 16. CDR3 bases: TGTGCCAGCAGCCCCTCCTCCGGTGACAGGGGGCAAGATGGCTACACCTTC. Translated, it gives CASSPSSGDRGQDGYTF.

This sequence joins TRBV5-1 and TRBJ2-1, with D possibly TRBD2 on 5 matching bases. Germline V gene sequence: CDR1 SGHRS, CDR2 YFSETQ. This CDR3 has 11 amino acids. V gave up 5 bases and J gave up 9 bases, with 9 bases separating them. In DNA, the CDR3 is TGCGCCAGCAGGGACGAGGGTGAGCAGTTCTTC. Protein: CASRDEGEQFF. The whole variable domain, remainder taken from reference TRBV5-1 and TRBJ2-1, is KAGVTQTPRYLIKTRGQQVTLSCSPISGHRSVSWYQQTPGQGLQFLFEYFSETQRNKGNFPGRFSGRQFSNSRSEMNVSTLELGDSALYLCASRDEGEQFFGPGTRLTVL.

The table lists this clone with a count of one. CDR3 loop: CASSQDWGGTGKYNEQFF. CDR3 nucleotide sequence: TGCGCCAGCAGCCAAGATTGGGGCGGGACAGGGAAATACAATGAGCAGTTCTTC. The rearrangement links TRBV4-3 to TRBJ2-1; the match to TRBD1 covers 9 bases. The CDR3 consists of 18 residues. With 0 bases clipped from V and 4 bases from J, the junction kept 10 bases outside the gene matches. The germline gives CDR1 LGHNA, CDR2 YSLEER.

This chain uses TRBV15 with TRBJ2-7; 14 nucleotides align to TRBD2. V lost 0 bases and J lost 4; bases outside the gene matches: 11. This CDR3 is built from 19 residues. Germline values: CDR1 LNHNV, CDR2 YYDKDF (reference sequence). CDR3 residues: CATSRDLGLAGGVGYEQYV. The CDR3 nucleotides are TGTGCCACCAGCAGAGACCTAGGACTAGCGGGAGGTGTTGGTTACGAGCAGTACGTC.

For the CDR3, the DNA is TGTGCCAGCGAACTAGCGGGAGGTGGGAAGCTGTTTTTT. It codes for CASELAGGGKLFF. The chain recombines TRBV25-1 with TRBJ2-2; 12 bases line up with TRBD2. The J segment lost 12 bases and the V segment lost 8 bases, leaving 7 bases of the junction unmatched. In germline, CDR1 is MGHDK, CDR2 SYGVNS. This CDR3 comprises 13 residues. The entire variable domain, with the rest obtained from reference TRBV25-1 and TRBJ2-2, is as follows: EADIYQTPRYLVIGTGKKITLECSQTMGHDKMYWYQQDPGMELHLIHYSYGVNSTEKGDLSSESTVSRIRTEHFPLTLESARPSHTSQYLCASELAGGGKLFFGEGSRLTVL.